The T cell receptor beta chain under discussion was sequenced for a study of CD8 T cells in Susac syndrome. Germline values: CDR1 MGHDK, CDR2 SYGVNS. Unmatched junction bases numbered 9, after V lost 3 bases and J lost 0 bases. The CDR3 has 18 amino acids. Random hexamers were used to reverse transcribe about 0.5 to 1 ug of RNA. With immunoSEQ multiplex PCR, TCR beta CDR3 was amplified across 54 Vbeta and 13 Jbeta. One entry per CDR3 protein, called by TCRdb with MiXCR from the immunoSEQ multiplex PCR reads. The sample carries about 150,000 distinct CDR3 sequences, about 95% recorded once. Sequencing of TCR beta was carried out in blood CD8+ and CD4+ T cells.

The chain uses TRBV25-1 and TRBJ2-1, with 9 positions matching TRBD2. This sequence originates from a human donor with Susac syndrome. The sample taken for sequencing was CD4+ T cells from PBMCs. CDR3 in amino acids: CASSDGASGTSSYNEQFF. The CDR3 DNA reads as TGTGCCAGCAGTGACGGGGCTAGCGGGACGAGCTCCTACAATGAGCAGTTCTTC.